These T cell receptor beta chains were read from a single sample in a study of patients and donors after allogeneic stem cell transplantation. TCRdb used MiXCR to reprocess the RT-PCR reads, holding one entry per CDR3 protein. The sample consists of 25,000 or so distinct CDR3 sequences, around 29% of them appearing once. Sequencing used blood, either unsorted or a sorted T cell fraction (not recorded which). Source of these receptors: a human donor who was either an allogeneic HSCT recipient or a stem cell or donor lymphocyte infusion donor (not recorded which). It is not recorded whose cells these are; they may come from a transplant donor. Each CDR3 is given with its conserved first and last residue. D genes are given only for firm matches. Size values are once, few and many counts, or a class for expanded clones, and some rows have none.

DNA: TGTGCCAGCAGCCCCCCAGGGGGAAACACCATATATTTT; CDR3: CASSPPGGNTIYF; J: TRBJ1-3; D: -; size: many; V: TRBV7-2
DNA: TGTGCCAGCAGCTTATTAGTGGCGGTTCCTGGAAACACCATATATTTT; CDR3: CASSLLVAVPGNTIYF; J: TRBJ1-3; D: -; size: -; V: TRBV7-2
DNA: TGTGCCAGCAGCGGACAGGGTAGTGGAGATACGCAGTATTTT; CDR3: CASSGQGSGDTQYF; J: TRBJ2-3; D: TRBD1; size: -; V: TRBV28
DNA: TGCGCCAGCAGCTTGACAGCGACAGCTAACTATGGCTACACCTTC; CDR3: CASSLTATANYGYTF; J: TRBJ1-2; D: -; size: few; V: TRBV5-1
DNA: TGTGCCAGCAGCTTTCAGGGTACCTATGGCTACACCTTC; CDR3: CASSFQGTYGYTF; J: TRBJ1-2; D: -; size: -; V: TRBV7-9
DNA: TGTGCCAGCAGCCTCGGGGGGCTAGGGCGTTATGGCTACACCTTC; CDR3: CASSLGGLGRYGYTF; J: TRBJ1-2; D: -; size: -; V: TRBV6-5
DNA: TGCAGTGCTAGAGGAGGGCAGGCGCTGGACACCATATATTTT; CDR3: CSARGGQALDTIYF; J: TRBJ1-3; D: -; size: -; V: TRBV20-1
DNA: TGTGCCAGCGGCCACTCTGGGGCCAACGTCCTGACTTTC; CDR3: CASGHSGANVLTF; J: TRBJ2-6; D: -; size: few; V: TRBV27
DNA: TGTGCCAGCAGCTTGGTTGGACAGCTGCATGGCTACACCTTC; CDR3: CASSLVGQLHGYTF; J: TRBJ1-2; D: -; size: few; V: TRBV5-5
DNA: TGTGCCAGCAGTTTACCGGGACAGCACAATGAGCAGTTCTTC; CDR3: CASSLPGQHNEQFF; J: TRBJ2-1; D: TRBD1; size: few; V: TRBV27
DNA: TGTGCCAGCAGTTACGCGACCGGGACAGGGGGACCACCCCTCCACTTT; CDR3: CASSYATGTGGPPLHF; J: TRBJ1-6; D: TRBD1; size: -; V: TRBV6-6
DNA: TGTGCCAGCAGACTTACAGGGCTCAGGAACACTGAAGCTTTCTTT; CDR3: CASRLTGLRNTEAFF; J: TRBJ1-1; D: -; size: few; V: TRBV27
DNA: TGTGCCAGCAGTCGATCCTTTAGGACAGCCTCACCCCTCCACTTT; CDR3: CASSRSFRTASPLHF; J: TRBJ1-6; D: -; size: -; V: TRBV6-5
DNA: TGTGCCAGCAGCCAAGGGACAGTGAACACTGAAGCTTTCTTT; CDR3: CASSQGTVNTEAFF; J: TRBJ1-1; D: -; size: few; V: TRBV4-2
DNA: TGCAGCGTTGAAGCAGGGGGTAACACTGAAGCTTTCTTT; CDR3: CSVEAGGNTEAFF; J: TRBJ1-1; D: TRBD1; size: once; V: TRBV29-1
DNA: TGTGCCAGCAGCTTAGAAGACAGGGTTGAGACCCAGTACTTC; CDR3: CASSLEDRVETQYF; J: TRBJ2-5; D: TRBD1; size: -; V: TRBV7-2
DNA: TGTGCCAGCAGCTTGTATTTTACAGGGCGAAACACTGAAGCTTTCTTT; CDR3: CASSLYFTGRNTEAFF; J: TRBJ1-1; D: -; size: -; V: TRBV11-2
DNA: TGCGCCAGCAGCTTGGGACAGGGCTCGAGCAATCAGCCCCAGCATTTT; CDR3: CASSLGQGSSNQPQHF; J: TRBJ1-5; D: TRBD1; size: -; V: TRBV5-1